The 20 T cell receptor beta chains given below trace back to one sample, sequenced in a study of OX40 agonist ivuxolimab in advanced cancers. The protocol was immunoSEQ multiplex PCR, while the TCRdb copy is restricted to in-frame clones and leaves out a portion. The top ten clones hold about 0.95% of a sample with 67,000 or so clones, roughly nine tenths of them seen once. Sequencing was performed on CD4+ or CD8+ T cells sorted from blood, taken in a trial of the OX40 agonist ivuxolimab. The receptors originated from an adult with an advanced solid tumor such as melanoma, head and neck, liver or kidney cancer.

The V and J genes are TRBV2 and TRBJ1-2, with TRBD1 as a possible D gene (5 bases). The V gene lost 4 bases and the J gene lost 4 bases, with 16 bases spanning the gap. The CDR3 length is 15 residues. CDR1 is SNHLY and CDR2 is FYNNEI in the germline V gene. In DNA form, the CDR3 reads TGTGCCAGCAGTGGGGTTTCGGAGGGGTTCTATGGCTACACCTTC. Translation gives CASSGVSEGFYGYTF.

The V call is TRBV5-1, the J call TRBJ2-5; D gene ambiguous. Trimming cost V 1 base and J 5 bases, with 3 bases left between them. CDR3 length: 11 amino acids. Per germline, CDR1 SGHRS and CDR2 YFSETQ. CDR3 coding DNA: TGCGCCAGCAGCTTGCAGGAGACCCAGTACTTC. This gives the protein CASSLQETQYF. The variable domain in full, with the rest retrieved from reference TRBV5-1 and TRBJ2-5, is KAGVTQTPRYLIKTRGQQVTLSCSPISGHRSVSWYQQTPGQGLQFLFEYFSETQRNKGNFPGRFSGRQFSNSRSEMNVSTLELGDSALYLCASSLQETQYFGPGTRLLVL.

V usage is TRBV12-5 and J usage is TRBJ1-2; 7 bases match TRBD1. CDR3 length: 14 residues. Trimming took 6 bases from V and 4 from J; bases not matched to a gene: 8. The germline V gene encodes CDR1 LGHNT and CDR2 FRNRAP. CDR3 coding DNA: TGTGCTAGTGGCCGAAGGGACAGCCTCTATGGCTACACCTTC. Its protein is CASGRRDSLYGYTF.

The rearrangement uses TRBV30 and TRBJ1-2, with a possible D match to TRBD1 (6 bases). The germline V gene encodes CDR1 GTSNPN and CDR2 SVGIG (reference sequence). This CDR3 comprises 12 residues. V lost 4 bases to trimming and J lost 8 bases, with 14 bases between them. The CDR3 DNA sequence: TGTGCCTGGACCCAACAGGGAAAAGGCTACACCTTC. Encoded protein: CAWTQQGKGYTF. Drawing the rest from reference TRBV30 and TRBJ1-2, the complete variable domain is SQTIHQWPATLVQPVGSPLSLECTVEGTSNPNLYWYRQAAGRGLQLLFYSVGIGQISSEVPQNLSASRPQDRQFILSSKKLLLSDSGFYLCAWTQQGKGYTFGSGTRLTVV.

V usage is TRBV5-1 and J usage is TRBJ1-2; TRBD1 aligns across 8 bases. The CDR3 runs to 14 residues. The germline CDR1 and CDR2 sequences are SGHRS and YFSETQ. V lost 4 bases to trimming and J lost 4 bases; unmatched junction nucleotides: 6. The CDR3 nucleotides read TGCGCCAGCAGCACCGGACAGGGCGGCTATGGCTACACCTTC. As protein: CASSTGQGGYGYTF.

The V call is TRBV5-1, the J call TRBJ2-5; 10 bases are shared with TRBD1. V was clipped by 0 bases and J by 5 bases; unmatched bases: 4. The CDR3 runs 15 residues. Germline V CDR1 and CDR2: SGHRS, YFSETQ. In nucleotides, the CDR3 is TGCGCCAGCAGCTTGGCCGACAGGGGGCCTGAGACCCAGTACTTC. Its translation: CASSLADRGPETQYF.

The chain couples TRBV20-1 to TRBJ2-4; 8 nucleotides match TRBD2. With V trimmed by 3 bases and J by 13 bases, 5 bases remained unmatched. This CDR3 is built from 11 residues. Germline V CDR1 and CDR2: DFQATT, SNEGSKA (reference sequence). The CDR3 DNA is TGCAGTGCTAGTATTGCGGGGGGACAGTACTTC. Protein sequence: CSASIAGGQYF.

The rearrangement joins TRBV10-1 to TRBJ2-6; D call uncertain. V lost 5 bases and J 5 bases, leaving 22 bases between the germline ends. This CDR3 is 18 amino acids long. CDR1 WNHNN and CDR2 SYGVQD come from the germline V gene (reference sequence). This CDR3 reads CASSRSTIAQSRANVLTF. CDR3 DNA: TGCGCCAGCAGTAGGAGTACGATCGCACAAAGTCGGGCCAACGTCCTGACTTTC.

This clone was detected only a few times. The V call is TRBV11-2, the J call TRBJ2-1, with TRBD1 as a possible D gene (5 bases). V was pared by 1 base and J by 5 bases, with 18 bases between. Germline loops: CDR1 SGHAT, CDR2 FQNNGV. The CDR3 is 17 residues long. The CDR3 sequence is CASSLGRRETANNEQFF. The CDR3 DNA sequence: TGTGCCAGCAGCTTAGGCCGCAGGGAAACGGCCAACAATGAGCAGTTCTTC.

The rearrangement joins TRBV6-5 to TRBJ1-2; TRBD1 is a possible D gene (6 bases). The ends were cut back, 4 bases at V and 4 bases at J, with 16 bases in the middle. This CDR3 region has 15 residues. Germline V lookup: CDR1 MNHEY, CDR2 SVGAGI. The CDR3 coding sequence is TGTGCCAGCAGTTCCGAGGTGGGGGCGACCTATGGCTACACCTTC. This codes for CASSSEVGATYGYTF.

The chain combines TRBV2 with TRBJ1-5; D is possibly TRBD1 (6 bases). Trimming took 4 bases from V and 1 from J, leaving 8 bases between them. Germline CDR1 is SNHLY and CDR2 is FYNNEI. The length of the CDR3 is 14 residues. The chain's CDR3 is CASSGQVSNQPQHF. The CDR3 DNA follows: TGTGCCAGCAGTGGACAGGTGAGCAATCAGCCCCAGCATTTT.

This chain connects TRBV7-2 to TRBJ2-5; D may be TRBD1 (6 bases). Germline V gene data show CDR1 as SGHTA and CDR2 as FQGNSA. Trimming cost V 5 bases and J 7 bases, with 17 bases left between them. This CDR3 is built from 14 residues. Written as DNA, the CDR3 is TGTGCCAGCAGCCCGGGACAAGCCCTTGGGACCCAGTACTTC. Translating it yields CASSPGQALGTQYF.

In its sample, this clone was seen once. The genes are TRBV5-6 and TRBJ1-3; D not certain. V gave up 4 bases and J gave up 0 bases, with 11 bases separating them. This CDR3 contains 15 residues. Germline-derived CDR1 and CDR2 are SGHDT and YYEEEE. CDR3 in amino acids: CASSPKVSSGNTIYF. The CDR3 DNA reads as TGTGCCAGCAGCCCAAAAGTCAGCTCTGGAAACACCATATATTTT.

The chain has TRBV18 and TRBJ1-2; D remains unclear. This CDR3 spans 13 amino acids. Germline V gives CDR1 KGHSH, CDR2 LQKENI. Trimming cost V 3 bases and J 6 bases, with 11 bases left between them. The CDR3 DNA follows: TGTGCCAGCTCACCCGAGGTTTCGGATGGCTACACCTTC. This gives the protein CASSPEVSDGYTF. The variable domain in full, completed from reference TRBV18 and TRBJ1-2, reads NAGVMQNPRHLVRRRGQEARLRCSPMKGHSHVYWYRQLPEEGLKFMVYLQKENIIDESGMPKERFSAEFPKEGPSILRIQQVVRGDSAAYFCASSPEVSDGYTFGSGTRLTVV.

The chain is built from TRBV18 and TRBJ2-6; D gene unclear. CDR1 and CDR2 (germline): KGHSH, LQKENI. The V and J ends lost 6 bases and 0 bases respectively, with 6 bases between them. The CDR3 is 14 amino acids. The CDR3 coding sequence is TGTGCCAGCTCCCCCACCTCTGGGGCCAACGTCCTGACTTTC. It specifies CASSPTSGANVLTF.

The V call is TRBV23-1, the J call TRBJ1-5, with 7 bases identical to TRBD1. TRBV23-1 belongs to the ORF category, with a function that is uncertain. V trimming: 3 bases; J trimming: 9 bases; junction bases outside the gene matches: 14. The CDR3 is 16 residues long. The CDR3 nucleotides read TGCGCCAGCAGTCATGCGGACAGGAAGGAGAGAGCGCCCCAGCATTTT. This translates into CASSHADRKERAPQHF.

This chain uses TRBV7-2 with TRBJ2-1; the D is unclear. Germline assignment: CDR1 SGHTA and CDR2 FQGNSA. V dropped 5 bases and J dropped 2 bases, with 10 bases sitting between them. The CDR3 runs 14 residues. CDR3 sequence: CASSPRAAYNEQFF. CDR3 in DNA: TGTGCCAGCAGCCCTCGGGCAGCCTACAATGAGCAGTTCTTC.

This chain connects TRBV6-5 to TRBJ2-7, with 9 bases that match TRBD1. CDR1 is MNHEY and CDR2 is SVGAGI in the germline V gene. J gave up 5 bases and V 7 bases, and 9 bases lay outside the gene matches. The CDR3 contains 14 residues. The CDR3 loop reads CASTSGTGRNEQYF. CDR3 nucleotide sequence: TGTGCCAGCACATCGGGGACAGGGAGGAACGAGCAGTACTTC.

The J gene is TRBJ2-4, the V gene TRBV19; D remains unclear. Trimming took 3 bases from V and 6 from J, leaving 6 bases between them. This CDR3 region has 12 residues. Per the germline V gene, CDR1 is LNHDA and CDR2 is SQIVND (reference sequence). CDR3: CASSMRRNIQYF. As DNA, the CDR3 is TGTGCCAGTAGTATGCGGAGAAACATTCAGTACTTC.

The CDR3 nucleotides read TGTGCCAGCAGTGGGGATCAGGGGCCCCAGCATTTT. As protein: CASSGDQGPQHF. The chain joins TRBV2 to TRBJ1-5; TRBD1 is a possible D gene (5 bases). Trimming shortened V by 4 bases and J by 9 bases, and 10 bases separated the two germline ends. The CDR3 is 12 amino acids. In germline, CDR1 is SNHLY, CDR2 FYNNEI.